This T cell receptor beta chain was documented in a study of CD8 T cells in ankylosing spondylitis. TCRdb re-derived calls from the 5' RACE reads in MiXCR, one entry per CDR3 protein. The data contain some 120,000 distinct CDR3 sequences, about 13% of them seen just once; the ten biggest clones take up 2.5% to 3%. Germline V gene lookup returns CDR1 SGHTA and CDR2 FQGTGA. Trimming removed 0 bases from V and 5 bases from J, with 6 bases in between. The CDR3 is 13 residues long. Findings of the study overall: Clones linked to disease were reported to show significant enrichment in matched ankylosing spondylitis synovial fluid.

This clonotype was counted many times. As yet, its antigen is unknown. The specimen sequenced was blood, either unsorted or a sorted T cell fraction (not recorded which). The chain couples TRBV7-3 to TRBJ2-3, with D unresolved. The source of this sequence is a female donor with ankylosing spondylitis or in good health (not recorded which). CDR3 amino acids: CASSLTKGDTQYF. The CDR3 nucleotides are TGTGCCAGCAGCTTAACGAAGGGAGATACGCAGTATTTT.